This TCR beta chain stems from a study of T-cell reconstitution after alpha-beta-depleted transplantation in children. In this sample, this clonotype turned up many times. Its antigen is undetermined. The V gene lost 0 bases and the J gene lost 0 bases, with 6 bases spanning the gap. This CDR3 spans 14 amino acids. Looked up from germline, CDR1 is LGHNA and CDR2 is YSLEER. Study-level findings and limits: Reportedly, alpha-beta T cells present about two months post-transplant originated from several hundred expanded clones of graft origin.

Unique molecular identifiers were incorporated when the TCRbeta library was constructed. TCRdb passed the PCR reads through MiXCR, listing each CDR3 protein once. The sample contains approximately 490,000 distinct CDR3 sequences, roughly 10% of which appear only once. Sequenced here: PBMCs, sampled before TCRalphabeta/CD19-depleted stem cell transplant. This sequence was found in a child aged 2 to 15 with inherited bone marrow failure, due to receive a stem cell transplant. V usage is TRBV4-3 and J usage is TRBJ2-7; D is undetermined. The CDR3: CASSQDRSSYEQYF. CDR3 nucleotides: TGCGCCAGCAGCCAAGATCGCAGCTCCTACGAGCAGTACTTC.